What follows are 23 T cell receptor beta chains derived from one specimen sequenced in a study of blood T cells in healthy people across ages. Primed by a sample-barcoded 5' primer and a J-beta primer mix, a second PCR proceeded for roughly 6 to 12 cycles. Each CDR3 protein gets one entry after TCRdb re-called the 5' RACE reads with MiXCR. Of about 1.6 million distinct CDR3 sequences listed, about 31% were seen once; the top ten hold around 11%. The specimen sequenced was blood. These receptors were obtained from a woman younger than 45 in good health.

This rearrangement joins TRBV11-1 to TRBJ2-3; 10 nucleotides align to TRBD2. J gave up 5 bases and V 0 bases, and 11 bases lay outside the gene matches. The germline gives CDR1 SGHAT, CDR2 FQDESV (reference sequence). This CDR3 is built from 18 residues. This chain's CDR3 is CASSLAAGGPESLDTQYF. In nucleotides, the CDR3 is TGTGCCAGCAGCTTAGCAGCGGGGGGGCCCGAGTCATTAGATACGCAGTATTTT.

CDR3 nucleotides: TGTGCCAGCAGCTTGGCCGGCGGGAGTGTCTATGAGCAGTTCTTC. It translates to CASSLAGGSVYEQFF. The rearrangement uses TRBV5-6 and TRBJ2-1, with TRBD2 identical over 7 bases. The CDR3 covers 15 residues. Germline-derived CDR1 and CDR2 are SGHDT and YYEEEE. V gave up 0 bases and J gave up 8 bases; unmatched junction bases: 8.

This clonotype showed up just a few times. The rearrangement joins TRBV4-1 to TRBJ2-7; unclear D gene. The germline V gene encodes CDR1 MGHRA and CDR2 YSYEKL. The CDR3 runs to 14 residues. V gave up 1 base and J gave up 2 bases, with 9 bases separating them. Here the CDR3 reads CASSQGAIAYEQYF. The DNA of the CDR3 is TGCGCCAGCAGCCAAGGCGCGATCGCCTACGAGCAGTACTTC.

The V and J genes are TRBV30 and TRBJ2-5; TRBD2 aligns across 8 bases. The CDR3 is made up of 12 amino acids. Germline V gene data show CDR1 as GTSNPN and CDR2 as SVGIG (reference sequence). V shed 8 bases and J 0 bases; nucleotides not matched to a gene: 2. The CDR3, as DNA: TGTGCCCGGGGGGGACACCAAGAGACCCAGTACTTC. Its translation: CARGGHQETQYF.

This rearrangement joins TRBV4-1 to TRBJ1-4; D not certain. The V end lost 0 bases, the J end lost 4 bases, and 9 bases lay between the germline ends. Germline V CDR1 and CDR2: MGHRA, YSYEKL. CDR3 length: 15 residues. The DNA for the CDR3 is TGCGCCAGCAGCCAAGATCTGGTCATTAATGAAAAACTGTTTTTT. The encoded protein is CASSQDLVINEKLFF.

This clonotype was observed a handful of times. The V call is TRBV7-2, the J call TRBJ2-1, with TRBD2 matching 11 bases. Germline trimming cut 5 bases from V and 0 bases from J; bases unmatched to any gene: 12. The CDR3 sequence is 19 residues long. Germline V lookup: CDR1 SGHTA, CDR2 FQGNSA. The CDR3: CASSPRLAGSIGSYNEQFF. The CDR3 region has the DNA TGTGCCAGCAGCCCACGACTAGCGGGAAGTATAGGCTCCTACAATGAGCAGTTCTTC.

V and J are TRBV7-2 and TRBJ1-5; D may be TRBD1 (6 bases). CDR1 and CDR2 (germline): SGHTA, FQGNSA. The CDR3 is made up of 15 amino acids. V was shortened by 6 bases and J by 1 base, with 13 bases between the two germline ends. As DNA, the CDR3 is TGTGCCAGCAGTCGATCAGGGGCAAGCAATCAGCCCCAGCATTTT. It encodes CASSRSGASNQPQHF.

This clonotype was counted only a few times. J is TRBJ2-3 and V is TRBV27; no firm D call. CDR1 is MNHEY, CDR2 SMNVEV, per germline (reference sequence). The CDR3 contains 13 residues. V was shortened by 7 bases and J by 4 bases, with 12 bases between the two germline ends. DNA of the CDR3: TGTGCCAGCACCCCCCGTTGGGCAGATACGCAGTATTTT. This translates into CASTPRWADTQYF.

This clonotype was counted a few times. The CDR3 DNA sequence: TGTGCCAGCAGTTTAGCGCAGGGGGGGCCCTCCGGTTGGGCCCTCCACTTT. Its translation: CASSLAQGGPSGWALHF. The chain links TRBV12-3 or TRBV12-4 to TRBJ1-6; TRBD1 matches at 7 bases. The trim removed 0 bases at V and 14 bases at J, leaving 16 bases unmatched. The CDR3 has 17 amino acids.

The V call is TRBV2, the J call TRBJ2-3, with TRBD2 as a possible D gene (5 bases). Trimming stripped 4 bases from V and 11 bases from J, with 13 bases between. Germline CDR1 SNHLY, CDR2 FYNNEI. This CDR3 spans 12 amino acids. CDR3 bases: TGTGCCAGCAGTGGACCCCAGAGGGAGCAGTATTTT. It translates to CASSGPQREQYF.

In its sample, this clonotype was seen once. The rearrangement joins TRBV7-2 to TRBJ2-1; 9 bases fit TRBD2. The CDR3 length is 16 residues. The trim removed 1 base at V and 3 bases at J, leaving 4 bases unmatched. Germline CDR1 and CDR2: SGHTA and FQGNSA. CDR3 sequence reads: CASSLDSGGRYNEQFF. The CDR3 coding sequence is TGTGCCAGCAGCTTAGACAGCGGGGGGCGCTACAATGAGCAGTTCTTC.

This clonotype appeared a few times. CDR3 nucleotides: TGCGCCAGCAGCCAAGGACAGGGGTGGCGGGACAATGAGCAGTTCTTC. Amino acid sequence: CASSQGQGWRDNEQFF. This rearrangement joins TRBV4-1 to TRBJ2-1; TRBD1 matches at 8 bases. This CDR3 spans 16 amino acids. J gave up 5 bases and V 1 base, and 7 bases lay outside the gene matches. Germline V CDR1 and CDR2: MGHRA, YSYEKL.

There are many counts of this clonotype. V and J are TRBV4-2 and TRBJ1-1; 7 bases match TRBD1. Germline V lookup: CDR1 LGHNA, CDR2 YNFKEQ. The CDR3 consists of 13 residues. The V gene end was trimmed by 5 bases and the J gene end by 5 bases; junction bases not matched to a gene: 5. CDR3 region: CASSKTGMTEAFF. The CDR3 DNA is TGTGCCAGCAGCAAGACAGGGATGACTGAAGCTTTCTTT.

The V call is TRBV28, the J call TRBJ2-1; 10 bases match TRBD2. Germline V gene data show CDR1 as MDHEN and CDR2 as SYDVKM. The CDR3 sequence is 14 residues long. Germline trimming cut 2 bases from V and 10 bases from J; bases unmatched to any gene: 5. CDR3: CASSLGLAGAEQFF. DNA for the CDR3: TGTGCCAGCAGTTTAGGGCTAGCGGGAGCGGAGCAGTTCTTC.

A few counts support this clonotype. The V and J genes are TRBV5-1 and TRBJ2-3, with no clear D. Germline CDR1 reads SGHRS; CDR2 reads YFSETQ. The CDR3 covers 14 residues. Trimming stripped 9 bases from V and 0 bases from J, with 14 bases between. CDR3 DNA sequence: TGCGCCACTTCAATCGGGTCTAGCACAGATACGCAGTATTTT. The encoded protein is CATSIGSSTDTQYF.

V and J are TRBV25-1 and TRBJ2-2; D is perhaps TRBD1 or TRBD2 (6 bases each). The V end lost 5 bases, the J end lost 5 bases, and 21 bases lay between the germline ends. Per the germline V gene, CDR1 is MGHDK and CDR2 is SYGVNS. The CDR3 extends over 17 amino acids. CDR3 region: CASSPRVGGGRTGELFF. CDR3 coding DNA: TGTGCCAGCAGTCCCAGGGTTGGAGGGGGTCGAACCGGGGAGCTGTTTTTT.

This clonotype was detected many times. This CDR3 reads CASSLVQGLYDGYTF. The CDR3 bases are TGCGCCAGCAGCTTGGTCCAGGGCCTATATGATGGCTACACCTTC. The chain couples TRBV5-1 to TRBJ1-2, with D perhaps matching TRBD1 (5 bases). This CDR3 region has 15 residues. Germline V gene data show CDR1 as SGHRS and CDR2 as YFSETQ. Trimming removed 0 bases from V and 6 bases from J, with 15 bases in between.

The chain is built from TRBV28 and TRBJ2-6; TRBD1 matches 7 bases. Germline CDR1 is MDHEN and CDR2 is SYDVKM. V dropped 8 bases and J dropped 2; count of bases not matched to a gene: 6. The CDR3 sequence is 15 residues long. Here the CDR3 reads CASQAQGAGANVLTF. The CDR3, as DNA: TGTGCCAGCCAGGCCCAGGGGGCTGGGGCCAACGTCCTGACTTTC.

J is TRBJ2-1 and V is TRBV10-2; TRBD2 agrees at 7 bases. Germline CDR1 is WSHSY and CDR2 is SAAADI. Trimming at V came to 10 bases and at J to 9 bases, leaving 12 bases not matched to a gene. The CDR3 extends over 13 amino acids. The chain's CDR3 is CATQERPGGEQFF. The CDR3 nucleotides are TGCGCCACCCAGGAGCGACCGGGGGGTGAGCAGTTCTTC.

The V call is TRBV7-8, the J call TRBJ1-1; weak D call: TRBD1 (6 bases). There are 16 residues in the CDR3. Trimming shortened V by 0 bases and J by 4 bases, and 15 bases separated the two germline ends. Germline loops: CDR1 SGHVS, CDR2 FQNEAQ. The CDR3: CASSLAQEGTSTEAFF. CDR3 bases: TGTGCCAGCAGCTTAGCCCAGGAAGGGACAAGCACTGAAGCTTTCTTT.

The gene calls are TRBV4-1 and TRBJ1-4; D might be TRBD1 (5 bases). Germline CDR1 MGHRA, CDR2 YSYEKL. V was shortened by 0 bases and J by 4 bases, with 9 bases between the two germline ends. The CDR3 totals 15 residues. The chain's CDR3 is CASSQDRQINEKLFF. In DNA form, the CDR3 reads TGCGCCAGCAGCCAAGATCGACAGATTAATGAAAAACTGTTTTTT.

This clonotype was counted a few times. This chain uses TRBV20-1 with TRBJ2-3; TRBD2 matches at 7 bases. The CDR3 is 16 amino acids. Per germline, CDR1 DFQATT and CDR2 SNEGSKA (reference sequence). V was clipped by 4 bases and J by 6 bases; unmatched bases: 16. The CDR3, as DNA: TGCAGTGCTATTCCGCTTAGGCGGGAGAGAGGGGATACGCAGTATTTT. As protein: CSAIPLRRERGDTQYF.

In this sample, this clonotype turned up a few times. CDR3 nucleotide sequence: TGTGCCACCAGCAGAAAACAGGGCGTCTCTCACGAGCAGTACTTC. It codes for CATSRKQGVSHEQYF. The chain couples TRBV15 to TRBJ2-5; TRBD1 might be the D (6 bases). The last part of the DNA fits TRBJ2-7 better; the J call may be wrong. The CDR3 extends over 15 amino acids. Germline values: CDR1 LNHNV, CDR2 YYDKDF (reference sequence).